The clone carrying this T cell receptor (beta chain) was found a few times. TCRdb re-called the reads with MiXCR, one entry per CDR3 protein. This sample has some 170,000 distinct CDR3 sequences; about 17% occur once, and the top ten carry less than 25%. This sample is part of a study of T cell repertoires in cytomegalovirus infection. The sample consisted of CD8+ T cells from PBMCs. The sequence was collected from a human donor in good health (CMV status not recorded). Some clones in this sample may be carry-over from other donors' samples.

CDR3 coding DNA: TGTGCCAGCCTAGACGGGACCGGTGTGTACGAGCAGTACTTC. Its translation is CASLDGTGVYEQYF. The V and J genes are TRBV28 and TRBJ2-7; D tentatively fits TRBD1 or TRBD2 (5 bases each). Trimming stripped 8 bases from V and 4 bases from J, with 18 bases between. CDR1 and CDR2 from the germline V gene are MDHEN and SYDVKM. The CDR3 sequence is 14 residues long.